This T cell receptor beta chain was captured in a study of OX40 agonist ivuxolimab in advanced cancers. The wider study: The drug used for patients, ivuxolimab, was an agonistic anti-OX40 (CD134) antibody. The eligibility criteria allowed prior anti-PD-1, anti-PD-L1 or anti-CTLA-4 therapy, and under 50% had some. Points from the study as a whole: Some nonresponders additionally presented with little normalized T-cell clonal expansion.

Repertoires were generated with immunoSEQ multiplex PCR, while TCRdb's copy carries only in-frame clones and drops some. The sample shows almost 70,000 clones, 80% of them seen only once. With respect to this clone: Its antigen is as yet unknown.

Patients with autoimmune history or systemic immunosuppression were excluded. The CDR3 is 14 amino acids. Trimming took 4 bases from V and 6 from J, leaving 15 bases between them. Germline V gene lookup returns CDR1 SGHRS and CDR2 YFSETQ. The sequencing here drew on CD4+ or CD8+ T cells sorted from blood, taken in a trial of the OX40 agonist ivuxolimab. V gene TRBV5-1 combines with J gene TRBJ2-3; D could derive from TRBD1 or TRBD2 (7 bases each). This sequence was found in an adult with an advanced solid tumor such as melanoma, head and neck, liver or kidney cancer. The CDR3 here is CASSPGGDRDTQYF. DNA of the CDR3: TGCGCCAGCAGCCCAGGGGGGGATCGGGATACGCAGTATTTT.